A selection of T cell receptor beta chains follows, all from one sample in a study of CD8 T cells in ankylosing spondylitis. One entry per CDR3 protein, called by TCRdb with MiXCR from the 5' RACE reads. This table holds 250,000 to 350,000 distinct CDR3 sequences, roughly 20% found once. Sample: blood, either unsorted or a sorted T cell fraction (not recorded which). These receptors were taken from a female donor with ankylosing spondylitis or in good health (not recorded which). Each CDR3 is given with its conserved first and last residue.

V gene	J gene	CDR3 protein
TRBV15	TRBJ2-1	CATSSHRARPGSYNEQFF
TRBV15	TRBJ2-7	CATSRDRGIAYEQYF
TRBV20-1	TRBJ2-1	CSARDYGTPGQQFF
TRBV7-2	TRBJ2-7	CASSLAIGSSYEQYF
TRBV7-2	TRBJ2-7	CASSLLADTAYEQYF
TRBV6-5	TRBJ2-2	CASSFSTGRAGELFF
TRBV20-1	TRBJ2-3	CSARGGRHRAVYIPDTQYF
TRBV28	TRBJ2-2	CASSGHIPKNTGELFF
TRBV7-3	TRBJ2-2	CASSLDGGPGELFF
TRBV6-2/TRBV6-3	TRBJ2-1	CASSYSGLAGSLYNEQFF
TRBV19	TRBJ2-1	CASSPRTGDEQFF
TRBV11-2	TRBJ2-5	CASSEGWQQETQYF